This TCR beta chain was sequenced in a study of molecular identifiers for immune sequencing clone quantification. This clonotype occurred many times. Its antigen is still unknown. Germline values: CDR1 LGHNA, CDR2 YNFKEQ. The CDR3 is 16 residues long. Trimming shortened V by 0 bases and J by 2 bases, and 14 bases separated the two germline ends. TCRdb re-called the PCR reads through MiXCR, storing one row per CDR3 protein. The sample has just over 95,000 distinct CDR3 sequences, 24% seen once. Study-level findings and limits: Spiked Jurkat TCR RNA originating from one cell could reportedly be identified amid approximately 900,000 naive cells. Clones above 20 RNA copies contained over 98% of effector molecules and under 1% of naive molecules.

Libraries of naive CD8 cells were prepared from approximately 20,000 to 1,000,000 sorted cells using 10%, 30% or 50% RNA. Sorting isolated naive CD8 T cells as CD8+CD4-CCR7+CD45RA+ events. The rearrangement uses TRBV4-2 and TRBJ2-7; weak D call: TRBD2 (7 bases). The sample consisted of naive CD8+ T cells from blood, with Jurkat cell RNA spiked in. The subset was: FACS-sorted CD8+CD4-CCR7+CD45RA+ naive T cells. This clonotype originated in a human donor in good health. Some libraries in this study had Jurkat cell RNA spiked in. CDR3 sequence (DNA): TGTGCCAGCAGCCAAGAGTCTGGGGGGGCAGCCTACGAGCAGTACTTC. This translates into CASSQESGGAAYEQYF.